The present T cell receptor (beta chain) was sequenced within a study of CD8+ T cells in alopecia areata. Extracted RNA was reverse transcribed, and the resulting cDNA served as sequencing template. Sequencing used immunoSEQ multiplex PCR; TCRdb keeps in-frame clones, though not all of them. The sample yields around 200,000 clones, 64% seen once. CDR1 is KGHSH and CDR2 is LQKENI in the germline V gene. Trimming cost V 3 bases and J 3 bases, with 5 bases left between them. This CDR3 has 13 amino acids. Noted treatment: oral pan-JAK inhibitor, 5-10 mg twice daily. Specimen: CD4+ T cells sorted from blood, collected at week 4, from a patient treated with tofacitinib. The receptor was derived from a human donor with alopecia areata. V usage is TRBV18 and J usage is TRBJ1-4; no reliable D call. The CDR3 DNA reads TGTGCCAGCTCACCTCCGGCTAATGAAAAACTGTTTTTT. This codes for CASSPPANEKLFF. Supplemented by reference TRBV18 and TRBJ1-4, the full variable domain reads NAGVMQNPRHLVRRRGQEARLRCSPMKGHSHVYWYRQLPEEGLKFMVYLQKENIIDESGMPKERFSAEFPKEGPSILRIQQVVRGDSAAYFCASSPPANEKLFFGSGTQLSVL.